These 5 T cell receptor beta chains originate from one sample sequenced in a study of T cell responses to AZD1222 COVID-19 vaccine. TCRdb's table, derived via immunoSEQ multiplex PCR, lists solely in-frame clones and lacks some. The sample holds approximately 180,000 clones, 88% seen once. Sequencing used peripheral blood, obtained on day 0 of AZD1222 vaccination. The receptors come from an adult in good health.

V and J are TRBV2 and TRBJ2-7; 9 nucleotides agree with TRBD1. Trimming removed 5 bases from V and 1 base from J; junction bases left unmatched: 6. CDR1 is SNHLY, CDR2 FYNNEI, per germline. This CDR3 is built from 15 residues. CDR3 loop: CASSPGQGRSYEQYF. The CDR3 bases are TGTGCCAGCAGTCCCGGACAGGGGAGGTCCTACGAGCAGTACTTC.

Regarding this clone: At one end, the junction sequence differs from germline, possibly due to a read error. The genes are TRBV6-4 and TRBJ1-4; D might be TRBD1 (6 bases). The CDR3 has 13 amino acids. CDR1 and CDR2 from the germline V gene are MRHNA and SNTAGT. The CDR3 loop reads CASGGQGNETLFF. The DNA of the CDR3 is TGTGCCAGTGGGGGGCAGGGAAATGAAACACTGTTTTTT.

The genes are TRBV30 and TRBJ2-7; D may be TRBD1 (5 bases). CDR1 and CDR2 from the germline V gene are GTSNPN and SVGIG (reference sequence). V lost 7 bases and J 3 bases, leaving 13 bases between the germline ends. This CDR3 spans 12 amino acids. In DNA form, the CDR3 reads TGTGCCTTGCAGGGAAACAGCTACGAGCAGTACTTC. Protein: CALQGNSYEQYF. Complete variable domain (other parts from reference TRBV30 and TRBJ2-7): SQTIHQWPATLVQPVGSPLSLECTVEGTSNPNLYWYRQAAGRGLQLLFYSVGIGQISSEVPQNLSASRPQDRQFILSSKKLLLSDSGFYLCALQGNSYEQYFGPGTRLTVT.

The V call is TRBV28, the J call TRBJ2-6; TRBD1 aligns across 12 bases. Germline CDR1 reads MDHEN; CDR2 reads SYDVKM. Trimming at V came to 1 base and at J to 0 bases, leaving 4 bases not matched to a gene. This CDR3 has 19 residues. The CDR3 nucleotides are TGTGCCAGCAGTTTATACGGGGACAGGGGGCTCTCTGGGGCCAACGTCCTGACTTTC. Its protein is CASSLYGDRGLSGANVLTF.

The gene calls are TRBV6-5 and TRBJ2-7; 9 positions match TRBD1. CDR3 length: 15 amino acids. Germline assignment: CDR1 MNHEY and CDR2 SVGAGI. V was pared by 5 bases and J by 1 base, with 6 bases of the junction left unmatched. Here the CDR3 reads CASSMGTGRSYEQYF. The CDR3 DNA reads TGTGCCAGCAGTATGGGGACAGGGAGATCCTACGAGCAGTACTTC.